The 18 T cell receptor beta chains below all came from one sample that was sequenced in a study of cytomegalovirus exposure and HLA in healthy donors. Vbeta (60) and Jbeta (13) primers were used in the PCR. Assay used: immunoSEQ multiplex PCR; TCRdb lists only in-frame clones, some missing. The sample lists roughly 130,000 clones; roughly two thirds were seen once. What was sequenced was PBMCs. These receptors came from a man aged 30-40 years in good health and CMV-seropositive.

For the CDR3, the DNA is TGTGCCAGCAGCACCCGGACTAGCGGGAGGTTAGGGGAGCTGTTTTTT. Amino acid sequence: CASSTRTSGRLGELFF. The chain uses TRBV4-2 and TRBJ2-2, with 14 bases matching TRBD2. Germline values: CDR1 LGHNA, CDR2 YNFKEQ. V gave up 5 bases and J gave up 8 bases; unmatched junction bases: 7. The CDR3 totals 16 residues.

The chain links TRBV7-6 to TRBJ2-1; 11 bases are a match to TRBD2. V trimming: 4 bases; J trimming: 7 bases; junction bases outside the gene matches: 12. CDR3 length: 17 amino acids. Germline loops: CDR1 SGHVS, CDR2 FNYEAQ. The CDR3 protein is CASSYGVLAGAGNEQFF. Here the CDR3 DNA reads TGTGCCAGCAGCTATGGGGTACTAGCGGGAGCTGGGAATGAGCAGTTCTTC.

The CDR3 reads CASSFPYLNEQFF. The CDR3 nucleotides read TGTGCCAGCAGTTTTCCTTATCTCAATGAGCAGTTCTTC. The rearrangement links TRBV28 to TRBJ2-1; D is unresolved. The CDR3 extends over 13 amino acids. Germline assignment: CDR1 MDHEN and CDR2 SYDVKM. V dropped 3 bases and J dropped 6 bases, with 9 bases sitting between them.

V usage is TRBV5-4 and J usage is TRBJ2-5; 8 bases agree with TRBD2. V gave up 4 bases and J gave up 2 bases; unmatched junction bases: 10. CDR1 and CDR2 (germline): SGHNT, YYREEE (reference sequence). There are 16 residues in the CDR3. In DNA form, the CDR3 reads TGTGCCAGCAGCAGGCCCCTAGCGGGCGCACAAGAGACCCAGTACTTC. Amino acids: CASSRPLAGAQETQYF.

This clone appeared a few times. The rearrangement links TRBV28 to TRBJ1-4; TRBD1 might be the D (5 bases). The germline V gene encodes CDR1 MDHEN and CDR2 SYDVKM. There are 16 residues in the CDR3. V was cut by 6 bases and J by 4 bases, with 18 bases left in between. The CDR3: CASSRLDKRINEKLFF. CDR3 in DNA: TGTGCCAGCAGCCGATTGGACAAGAGGATTAATGAAAAACTGTTTTTT.

This chain connects TRBV5-1 to TRBJ2-7; D is unclear. CDR1 is SGHRS, CDR2 YFSETQ, per germline. The V and J ends lost 2 bases and 5 bases respectively, with 11 bases between them. This CDR3 has 13 amino acids. The DNA of the CDR3 is TGCGCCAGCAGCTTCCGCATCCGGGACGAGCAGTACTTC. This encodes CASSFRIRDEQYF. The whole variable domain, remainder taken from reference TRBV5-1 and TRBJ2-7, is KAGVTQTPRYLIKTRGQQVTLSCSPISGHRSVSWYQQTPGQGLQFLFEYFSETQRNKGNFPGRFSGRQFSNSRSEMNVSTLELGDSALYLCASSFRIRDEQYFGPGTRLTVT.

The chain links TRBV5-1 to TRBJ2-1; 8 bases map to TRBD2. The V gene end was trimmed by 4 bases and the J gene end by 6 bases; junction bases not matched to a gene: 12. Germline CDR1 and CDR2: SGHRS and YFSETQ. This CDR3 contains 16 residues. CDR3 loop: CASSDRSAGGLNEQFF. The CDR3 coding sequence is TGCGCCAGCAGCGACCGGTCCGCGGGAGGCCTCAATGAGCAGTTCTTC.

CDR3 region: CASSSRKIGTTRTNTGELFF. Here the CDR3 DNA reads TGTGCCAGCAGCTCGAGAAAAATCGGGACAACAAGAACGAACACCGGGGAGCTGTTTTTT. V and J are TRBV11-3 and TRBJ2-2; maybe TRBD1 (6 bases). The V end lost 4 bases, the J end lost 0 bases, and 24 bases lay between the germline ends. Per germline, CDR1 SGHNT and CDR2 YENEEA. This CDR3 region has 20 residues.

Turning to this clone: The sample carries other DNA sequences with the same CDR3. The chain links TRBV19 to TRBJ2-2, with D possibly matching TRBD1 (6 bases). The germline gives CDR1 LNHDA, CDR2 SQIVND (reference sequence). The CDR3 spans 14 residues. With 5 bases removed from V and 2 bases from J, the gap between germline ends came to 9 bases. As DNA, the CDR3 is TGTGCCAGTAGTGGGACACCCAACACCGGGGAGCTGTTTTTT. This sequence encodes CASSGTPNTGELFF.

This clone was counted a few times. The gene calls are TRBV16 and TRBJ1-5; D not certain. V lost 0 bases to trimming and J lost 5 bases, with 5 bases between them. CDR1 KGHSY and CDR2 FQNENV come from the germline V gene. The CDR3 contains 13 residues. CDR3 amino acids: CASSQSEDQPQHF. The CDR3 bases are TGTGCCAGCAGCCAATCAGAGGATCAGCCCCAGCATTTT.

The V and J genes are TRBV4-2 and TRBJ2-1, with 11 positions matching TRBD2. V was clipped by 2 bases and J by 6 bases; unmatched bases: 0. CDR3 length: 14 residues. Germline loops: CDR1 LGHNA, CDR2 YNFKEQ. This chain's CDR3 is CASSQLAGGNEQFF. DNA of the CDR3: TGTGCCAGCAGCCAACTAGCGGGAGGCAATGAGCAGTTCTTC.

J is TRBJ2-1 and V is TRBV9, with a possible D match to TRBD2 (6 bases). The germline CDR1 and CDR2 sequences are SGDLS and YYNGEE. This CDR3 region has 15 residues. V lost 4 bases and J 8 bases, leaving 19 bases between the germline ends. The DNA of the CDR3 is TGTGCCAGCAGCTCTAGCGTTACGCTGAGCGATGAGCAGTTCTTC. Its translation: CASSSSVTLSDEQFF.

The chain carries TRBV2 and TRBJ2-1; TRBD2 matches 9 bases. The V gene end was trimmed by 2 bases and the J gene end by 6 bases; junction bases not matched to a gene: 2. Germline lookup yields CDR1 SNHLY and CDR2 FYNNEI. CDR3 length: 14 amino acids. CDR3 protein: CASSERTSANEQFF. The CDR3 DNA sequence: TGTGCCAGCAGTGAAAGGACTAGCGCCAATGAGCAGTTCTTC. The full variable domain, its missing parts supplied by reference TRBV2 and TRBJ2-1, is EPEVTQTPSHQVTQMGQEVILRCVPISNHLYFYWYRQILGQKVEFLVSFYNNEISEKSEIFDDQFSVERPDGSNFTLKIRSTKLEDSAMYFCASSERTSANEQFFGPGTRLTVL.

The V call is TRBV28, the J call TRBJ2-6; D is unresolved. V lost 6 bases and J 0 bases, leaving 9 bases between the germline ends. The length of the CDR3 is 15 residues. Germline CDR1 MDHEN, CDR2 SYDVKM. The CDR3 loop reads CASSRVASGANVLTF. For the CDR3, the DNA is TGTGCCAGCAGCCGGGTCGCCTCTGGGGCCAACGTCCTGACTTTC.

The rearrangement joins TRBV27 to TRBJ1-1; 8 bases align to TRBD1. The CDR3 extends over 14 amino acids. The V and J ends lost 5 bases and 6 bases, in that order; junction bases with no gene match: 8. CDR1 is MNHEY and CDR2 is SMNVEV in the germline V gene (reference sequence). CDR3 sequence (DNA): TGTGCCAGCAGTCCCCGGACAGGGTTCCCTGAAGCTTTCTTT. It translates to CASSPRTGFPEAFF.

V is TRBV28 and J is TRBJ1-1; D is uncertain. CDR1 MDHEN and CDR2 SYDVKM come from the germline V gene. V was shortened by 5 bases and J by 3 bases, with 13 bases between the two germline ends. The CDR3 spans 14 residues. The DNA for the CDR3 is TGTGCCAGCAGTCCACTCGCCCGGGACACTGAAGCTTTCTTT. It specifies CASSPLARDTEAFF.

The V gene is TRBV5-1, the J gene TRBJ2-7; 14 nucleotides agree with TRBD2. This CDR3 spans 17 amino acids. Germline V CDR1 and CDR2: SGHRS, YFSETQ. The ends lost 3 bases at V and 2 bases at J; junction bases unmatched: 7. The CDR3 nucleotides are TGCGCCAGCAGCTCGGGGATGGGACTAGCGGGGGCCTACGAGCAGTACTTC. It yields the protein CASSSGMGLAGAYEQYF.

The rearrangement joins TRBV5-1 to TRBJ1-2; 9 bases line up with TRBD1. CDR3 length: 17 residues. CDR1 and CDR2 (germline): SGHRS, YFSETQ. Trimming took 3 bases from V and 7 from J; bases not matched to a gene: 16. In nucleotides, the CDR3 is TGCGCCAGCAGCTCTTCGACAGGGGGATTAGTCTTTGGTGGCTACACCTTC. This gives the protein CASSSSTGGLVFGGYTF.